The present TCR beta chain was sequenced within a study of T-cell reconstitution after alpha-beta-depleted transplantation in children. This CDR3 spans 15 amino acids. Trimming took 2 bases from V and 4 from J; bases not matched to a gene: 7. Per germline, CDR1 SGHNT and CDR2 YENEEA. Unique molecular identifiers were incorporated when the TCRbeta library was constructed. TCRdb processed the PCR reads anew with MiXCR; each CDR3 protein has one entry. This table holds around 600,000 distinct CDR3 sequences, under 12% found once. Sample: PBMCs from the stem cell graft donor, taken from the stem cell graft. The chain carries TRBV11-3 and TRBJ2-5; 7 bases line up with TRBD2. This TCR was sampled from a human donor who donated a stem cell graft to a child with acute myeloid leukemia. The CDR3 region is CASSLKLSGVETQYF. The CDR3 bases are TGTGCCAGCAGCTTAAAGCTGAGCGGGGTAGAGACCCAGTACTTC.